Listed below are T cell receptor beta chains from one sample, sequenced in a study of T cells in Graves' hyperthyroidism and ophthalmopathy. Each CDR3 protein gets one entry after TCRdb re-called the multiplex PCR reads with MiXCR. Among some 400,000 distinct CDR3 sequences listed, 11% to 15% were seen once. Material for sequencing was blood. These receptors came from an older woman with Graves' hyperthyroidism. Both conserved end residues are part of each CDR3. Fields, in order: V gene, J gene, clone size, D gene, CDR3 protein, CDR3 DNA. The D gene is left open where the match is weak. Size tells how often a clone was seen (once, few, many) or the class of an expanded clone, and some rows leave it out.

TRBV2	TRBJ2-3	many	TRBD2	CASNPGLAGAGDTQYF	TGTGCCAGCAATCCGGGACTAGCGGGAGCTGGAGATACGCAGTATTTT
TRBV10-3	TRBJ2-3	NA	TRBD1	CAGNRGSTDTQYF	TGTGCCGGAAACAGGGGGTCCACAGATACGCAGTATTTT
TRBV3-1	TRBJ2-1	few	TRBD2	CASSQMMTGGSSCNEQFF	TGTGCCAGCAGCCAAATGATGACGGGAGGGAGCTCCTGCAATGAGCAGTTCTTC
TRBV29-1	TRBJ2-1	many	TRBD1	CSILGTGGYNEQFF	TGCAGCATCCTCGGGACAGGGGGCTACAATGAGCAGTTCTTC
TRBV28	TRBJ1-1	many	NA	CASRIVWMGNTEAFF	TGTGCCAGCAGGATCGTATGGATGGGGAACACTGAAGCTTTCTTT
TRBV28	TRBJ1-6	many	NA	CASSPSWGDSPLHF	TGTGCCAGCAGTCCGAGCTGGGGCGATTCACCCCTCCACTTT
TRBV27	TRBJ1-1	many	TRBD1	CASCRDRGDTEAFF	TGTGCCAGCTGCCGGGACAGGGGAGACACTGAAGCTTTCTTT
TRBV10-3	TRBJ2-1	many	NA	CAIHPRGPGNEQFF	TGTGCCATCCACCCACGAGGGCCTGGGAATGAGCAGTTCTTC
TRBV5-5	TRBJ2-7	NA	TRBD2	CASSILAGLSNEQYF	TGTGCCAGCAGCATCCTAGCGGGACTGTCAAATGAGCAGTACTTC
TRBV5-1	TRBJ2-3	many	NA	CASSLAIWGTDTQYF	TGCGCCAGCAGCTTGGCCATCTGGGGGACAGATACGCAGTATTTT
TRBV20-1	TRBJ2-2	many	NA	CSARDPKGPGELFF	TGCAGTGCTAGAGATCCCAAAGGGCCCGGGGAGCTGTTTTTT
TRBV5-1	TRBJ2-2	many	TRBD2	CANSFARETTGELFF	TGCGCCAACAGCTTTGCGCGGGAGACCACCGGGGAGCTGTTTTTT
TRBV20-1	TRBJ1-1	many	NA	CSAREAGRAEAFF	TGCAGTGCTAGAGAGGCAGGGAGGGCTGAAGCTTTCTTT
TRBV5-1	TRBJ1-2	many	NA	CASSSTGTGGGYTF	TGCGCCAGCAGCTCAACAGGGACGGGAGGTGGCTACACCTTC